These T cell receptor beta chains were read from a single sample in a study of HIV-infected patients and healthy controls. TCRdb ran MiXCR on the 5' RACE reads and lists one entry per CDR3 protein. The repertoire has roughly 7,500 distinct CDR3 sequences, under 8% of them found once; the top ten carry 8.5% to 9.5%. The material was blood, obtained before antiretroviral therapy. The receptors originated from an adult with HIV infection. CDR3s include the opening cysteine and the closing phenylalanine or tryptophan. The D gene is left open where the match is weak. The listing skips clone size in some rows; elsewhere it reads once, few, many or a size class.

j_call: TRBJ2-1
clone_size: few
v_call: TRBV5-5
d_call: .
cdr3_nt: TGTGCCAGCGGCCGGCTACCCGACCCCGGCAATGAGCAGTTCTTC
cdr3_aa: CASGRLPDPGNEQFF

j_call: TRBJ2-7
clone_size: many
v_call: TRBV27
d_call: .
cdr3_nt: TGTGCCAGCGGTCGATACGAGCAGTACTTC
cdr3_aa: CASGRYEQYF

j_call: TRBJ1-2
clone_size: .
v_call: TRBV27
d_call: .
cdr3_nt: TGTGCCAGCAGTTCACAGGCTCCGTCTCGCTATGGCTACACCTTC
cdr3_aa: CASSSQAPSRYGYTF

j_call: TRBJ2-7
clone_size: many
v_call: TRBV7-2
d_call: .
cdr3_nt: TGTGCCAGCAGCTTATCTACTATGGCGGCTAGCTACGAGCAGTACTTC
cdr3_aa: CASSLSTMAASYEQYF

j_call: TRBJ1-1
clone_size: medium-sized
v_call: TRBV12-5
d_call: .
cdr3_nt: TGTGCTAGTGGTCCCTTTACAGGGTCGGCCACTGAAGCTTTCTTT
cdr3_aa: CASGPFTGSATEAFF

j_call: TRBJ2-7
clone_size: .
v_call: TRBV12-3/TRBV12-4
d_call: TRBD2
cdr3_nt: TGTGCCAGCAGTTTAGGAGCGGGGGGCTCCTACGAGCAGTACTTC
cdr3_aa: CASSLGAGGSYEQYF

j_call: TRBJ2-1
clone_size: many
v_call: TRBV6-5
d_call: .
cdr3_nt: TGTGCCAGCAGTCCCCGACAGAAATACAATGAGCAGTTCTTC
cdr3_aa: CASSPRQKYNEQFF

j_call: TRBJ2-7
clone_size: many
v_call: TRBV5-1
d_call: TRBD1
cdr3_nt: TGCGCCAGCAGCTTATCCGGGACAGTTTCCTACGAGCAGTACTTC
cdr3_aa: CASSLSGTVSYEQYF

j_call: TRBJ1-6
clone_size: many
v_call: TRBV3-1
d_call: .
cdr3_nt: TGTGCCAGCAGCCAAGACGGAGCAACACCCCTCCACTTT
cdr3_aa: CASSQDGATPLHF

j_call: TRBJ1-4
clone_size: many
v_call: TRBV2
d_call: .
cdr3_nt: TGTGCCAGCAGTGAAGCGCAGGGCGGAAAACTGTTTTTT
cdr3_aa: CASSEAQGGKLFF

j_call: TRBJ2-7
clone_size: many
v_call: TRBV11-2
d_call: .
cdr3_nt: TGTGCCAGCAGCTTAGACGCCTACGAGCAGTACTTC
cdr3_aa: CASSLDAYEQYF

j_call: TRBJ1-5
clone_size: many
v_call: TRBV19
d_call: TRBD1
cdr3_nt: TGTGCCAGTAGAATAGGGACAGGGGCCACTAGCAATCAGCCCCAGCATTTT
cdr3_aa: CASRIGTGATSNQPQHF

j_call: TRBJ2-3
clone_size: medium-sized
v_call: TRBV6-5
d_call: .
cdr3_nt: TGTGCCAGCAGTTACTCGAGAGGGCGGGATACGCAGTATTTT
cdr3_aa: CASSYSRGRDTQYF

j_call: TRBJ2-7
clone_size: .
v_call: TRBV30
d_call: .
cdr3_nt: TGTGCCTGGGCTTCAGGTCGGACTCTGGCCAACGAGCAGTACTTC
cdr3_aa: CAWASGRTLANEQYF

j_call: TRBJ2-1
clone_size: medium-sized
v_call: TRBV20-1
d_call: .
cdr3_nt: TGCAGTGCTAGGGGGTATACTAATGAGCAGTTCTTC
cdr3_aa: CSARGYTNEQFF

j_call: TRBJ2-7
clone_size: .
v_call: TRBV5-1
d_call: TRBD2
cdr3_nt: TGCGCCAGCAGCTTGGGTACCGGACTAGAATCCTACGAGCAGTACTTC
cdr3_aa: CASSLGTGLESYEQYF

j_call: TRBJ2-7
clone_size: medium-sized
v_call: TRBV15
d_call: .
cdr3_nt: TGTGCCACCAGCTACGGACCTGGGGACGAGCAGTACTTC
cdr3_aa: CATSYGPGDEQYF

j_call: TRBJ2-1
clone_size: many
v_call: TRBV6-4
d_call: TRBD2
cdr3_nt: TGTGCCAGCAGTGACTCGGCTAGCGGGGGGCCCAATGAGCAGTTCTTC
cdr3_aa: CASSDSASGGPNEQFF

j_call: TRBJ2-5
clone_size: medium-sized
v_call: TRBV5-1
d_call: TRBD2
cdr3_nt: TGCGCCAGCAGCTCCGGACTAGCGGGACAAGAGACCCAGTACTTC
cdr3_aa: CASSSGLAGQETQYF

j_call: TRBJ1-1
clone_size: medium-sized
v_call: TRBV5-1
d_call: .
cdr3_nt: TGCGCCAGCAGCTCCGTCCTGAGCACTGAAGCTTTCTTT
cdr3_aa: CASSSVLSTEAFF

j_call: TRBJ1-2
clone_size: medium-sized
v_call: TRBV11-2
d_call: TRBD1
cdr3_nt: TGTGCCAGCAGCTTGGACAGGGGCTATGGCTACACCTTC
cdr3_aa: CASSLDRGYGYTF

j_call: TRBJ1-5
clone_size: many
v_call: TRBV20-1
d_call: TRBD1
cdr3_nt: TGCAGTGCCGGCGGGACAGCTAGCAATCAGCCCCAGCATTTT
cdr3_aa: CSAGGTASNQPQHF

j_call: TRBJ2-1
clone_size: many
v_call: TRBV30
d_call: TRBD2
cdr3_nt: TGTGCCTGGAGTCCACCTAGCGGGGCCATTCCATACAATGAGCAGTTCTTC
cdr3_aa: CAWSPPSGAIPYNEQFF

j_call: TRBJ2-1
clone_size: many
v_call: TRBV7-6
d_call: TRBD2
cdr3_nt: TGTGCCAGCAGCTTATACAGCGGGAGGACCTACAATGAGCAGTTCTTC
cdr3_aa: CASSLYSGRTYNEQFF

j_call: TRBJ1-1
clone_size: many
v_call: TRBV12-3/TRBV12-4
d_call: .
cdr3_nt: TGTGCCAGCAAAGCGGGGGGTGAAGCTTTCTTT
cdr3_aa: CASKAGGEAFF

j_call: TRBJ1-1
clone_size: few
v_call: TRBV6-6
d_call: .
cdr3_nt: TGTGCCAGCCTTTGGGGGCAGAACACTGAAGCTTTCTTT
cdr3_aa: CASLWGQNTEAFF

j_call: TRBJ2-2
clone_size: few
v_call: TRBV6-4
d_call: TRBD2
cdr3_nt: TGTGCCAGCAGTGCAGTAGCGGGAGATCACGGGGAGCTGTTTTTT
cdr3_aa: CASSAVAGDHGELFF

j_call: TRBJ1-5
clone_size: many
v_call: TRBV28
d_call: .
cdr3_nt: TGTGCCAGCACTGGACAGATACAGCCCCAGCATTTT
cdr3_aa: CASTGQIQPQHF

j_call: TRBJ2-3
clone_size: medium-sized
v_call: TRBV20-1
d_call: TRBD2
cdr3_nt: TGCAGTGCTTACCGCTTCGCGGGGGGGCGCACAGATACGCAGTATTTT
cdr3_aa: CSAYRFAGGRTDTQYF

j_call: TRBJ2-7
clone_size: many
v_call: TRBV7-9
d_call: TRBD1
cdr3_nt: TGTGCCAGCAGCCAAACAGGGGGGAAAACCTACGAGCAGTACTTC
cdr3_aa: CASSQTGGKTYEQYF

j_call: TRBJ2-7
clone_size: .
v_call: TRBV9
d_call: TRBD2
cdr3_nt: TGTGCCAGCAGCCCTCGGCTAGCGGGGGGGCCCCACGAGCAGTACTTC
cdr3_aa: CASSPRLAGGPHEQYF

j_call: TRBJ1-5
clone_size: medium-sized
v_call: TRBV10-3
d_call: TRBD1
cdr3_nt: TGTGCCGCCCAGGGGGCAACGGATCAGCCCCAGCATTTT
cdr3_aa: CAAQGATDQPQHF

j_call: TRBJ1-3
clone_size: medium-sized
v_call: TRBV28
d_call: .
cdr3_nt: TGTGCCAGCAGTTTACTCTCTGGAAACACCATATATTTT
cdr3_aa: CASSLLSGNTIYF

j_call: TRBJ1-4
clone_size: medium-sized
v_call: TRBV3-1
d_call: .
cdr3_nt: TGTGCCAGCAGCCAAGAAGGCGCAACTAATGAAAAACTGTTTTTT
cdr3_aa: CASSQEGATNEKLFF

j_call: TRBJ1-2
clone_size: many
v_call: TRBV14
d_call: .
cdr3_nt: TGTGCCAGCAGCCAAGATCTCGAAAGTGGCTACACCTTC
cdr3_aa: CASSQDLESGYTF

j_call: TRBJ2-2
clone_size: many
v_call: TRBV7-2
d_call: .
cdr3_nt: TGTGCCAGCAGCCCATCAACCGGGGAGCTGTTTTTT
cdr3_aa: CASSPSTGELFF

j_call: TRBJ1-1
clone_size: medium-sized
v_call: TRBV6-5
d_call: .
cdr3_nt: TGTGCCAGCAGGAATGGGGGCCCAGGGGCTGAAGCTTTCTTT
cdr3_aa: CASRNGGPGAEAFF

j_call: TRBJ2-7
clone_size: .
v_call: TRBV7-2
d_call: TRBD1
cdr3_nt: TGTGCCAGCAGCTTAGGAGTAATGTTTCGGGACAGGATCCACGAGCAGTACTTC
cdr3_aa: CASSLGVMFRDRIHEQYF